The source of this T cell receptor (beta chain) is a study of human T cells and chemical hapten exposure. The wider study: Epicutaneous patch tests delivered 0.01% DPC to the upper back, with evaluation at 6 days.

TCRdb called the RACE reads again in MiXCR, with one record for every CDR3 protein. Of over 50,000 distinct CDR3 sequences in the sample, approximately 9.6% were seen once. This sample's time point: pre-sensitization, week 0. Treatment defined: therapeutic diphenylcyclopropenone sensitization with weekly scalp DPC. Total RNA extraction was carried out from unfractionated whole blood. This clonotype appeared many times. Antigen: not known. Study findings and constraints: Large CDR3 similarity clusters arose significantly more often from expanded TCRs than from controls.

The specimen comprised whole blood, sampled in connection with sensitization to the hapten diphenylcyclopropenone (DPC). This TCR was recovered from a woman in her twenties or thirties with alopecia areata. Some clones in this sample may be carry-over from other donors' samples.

CDR3 amino acids: CASSRFGTGATEAFF. The CDR3 DNA reads as TGTGCCAGCAGCCGCTTTGGGACAGGGGCCACTGAAGCTTTCTTT. The chain couples TRBV7-9 to TRBJ1-1; 10 positions match TRBD1. Germline lookup yields CDR1 SEHNR and CDR2 FQNEAQ (reference sequence). The CDR3 extends over 15 amino acids. The V segment lost 5 bases and the J segment 4 bases; nucleotides outside the gene matches: 7.